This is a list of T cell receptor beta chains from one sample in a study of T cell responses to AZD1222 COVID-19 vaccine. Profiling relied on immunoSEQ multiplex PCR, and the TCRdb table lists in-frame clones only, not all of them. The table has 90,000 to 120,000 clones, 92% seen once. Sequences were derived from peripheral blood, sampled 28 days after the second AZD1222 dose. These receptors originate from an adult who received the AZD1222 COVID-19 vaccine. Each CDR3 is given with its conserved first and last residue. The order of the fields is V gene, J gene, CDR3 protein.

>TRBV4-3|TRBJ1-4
CASSQDGKAHEKLFF
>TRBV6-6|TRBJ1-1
CASSHGWRNTEAFF
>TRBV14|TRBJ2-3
CASSQDQRGGTDTQYF
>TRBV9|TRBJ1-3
CASSVEAGATGNTIYF
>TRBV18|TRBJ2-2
CASSTITGTGELFF
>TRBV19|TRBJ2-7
CASSTDRVSYEQYF
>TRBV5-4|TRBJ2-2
CASSPPHRGPNTGELFF
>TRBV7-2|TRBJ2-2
CASSLEAKNTGELFF
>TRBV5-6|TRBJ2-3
CASSSGQWDYTDTQYF
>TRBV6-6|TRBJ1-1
CASSYSRLNTEAFF
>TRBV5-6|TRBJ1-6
CASSPPGGARTNSPLHF
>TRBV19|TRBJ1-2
CASSISNYGYTF
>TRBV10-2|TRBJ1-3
CASSGSSGNTIYF
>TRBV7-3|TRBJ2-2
CASSPQGGVLSGELFF
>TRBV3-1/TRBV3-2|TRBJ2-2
CASSPQGANGELFF
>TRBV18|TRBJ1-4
CASSPPGRTSEKLFF
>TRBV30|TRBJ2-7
CAWSVLGSTSVTYEQYF
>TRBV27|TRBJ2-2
CASRLGRGRPGELFF